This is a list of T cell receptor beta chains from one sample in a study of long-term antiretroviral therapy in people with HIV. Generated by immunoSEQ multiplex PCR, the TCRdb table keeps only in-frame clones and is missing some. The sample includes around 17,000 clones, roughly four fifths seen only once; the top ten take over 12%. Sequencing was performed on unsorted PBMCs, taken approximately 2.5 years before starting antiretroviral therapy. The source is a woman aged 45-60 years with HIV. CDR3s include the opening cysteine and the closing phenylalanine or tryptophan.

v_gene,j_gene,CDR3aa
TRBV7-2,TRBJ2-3,CASSPDGGGRNTQYF
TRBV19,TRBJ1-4,CASSPWGGPPTNEKLFF
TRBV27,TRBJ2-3,CASSLQQGSDTQYF
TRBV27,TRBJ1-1,CASWRNTEAFF
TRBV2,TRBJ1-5,CASSEGSGPLSGNQPQHF
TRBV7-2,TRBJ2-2,CASSPWDRGFINTGELFF
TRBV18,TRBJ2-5,CASSPPGRETQYF
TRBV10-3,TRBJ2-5,CAIGSGGFKETQYF
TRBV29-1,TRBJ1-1,CSVSRGNTEAFF
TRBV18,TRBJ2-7,CASSPLLGDSSYEQYF
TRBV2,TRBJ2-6,CASSQDRPGANVLTF
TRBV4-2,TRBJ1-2,CASSQPDTPSNGYTF
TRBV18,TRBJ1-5,CASSPTGDPNQPQHF
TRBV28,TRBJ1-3,CASSFRSSGNTIYF
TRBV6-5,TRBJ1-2,CASSPALNYGYTF
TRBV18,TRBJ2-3,CASSPAGAPVADTQYF
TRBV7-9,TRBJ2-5,CASSLATGGEETQYF
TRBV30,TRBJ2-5,CAWSARTETQYF
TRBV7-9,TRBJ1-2,CASSFTQGYGYTF
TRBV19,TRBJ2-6,CASTDRDRGFSGANVLTF
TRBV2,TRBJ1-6,CASGSSYNSPLHF
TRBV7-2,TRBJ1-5,CASSLAHSNQPQHF
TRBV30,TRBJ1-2,CAWSVRSFGYTF
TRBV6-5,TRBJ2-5,CASSYFGAAQETQYF
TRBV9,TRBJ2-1,CASSPRDPLGRGGIDEQFF
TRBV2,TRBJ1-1,CASRVLRDRGRAEAFF
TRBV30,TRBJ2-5,CAWSGGPETQYF
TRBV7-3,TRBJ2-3,CASSPSQGPDTQYF
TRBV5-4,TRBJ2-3,CASTTSGGATRYTDTQYF
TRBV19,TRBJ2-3,CASGRAGQGNADTQYF
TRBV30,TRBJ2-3,CAWSLADTQYF
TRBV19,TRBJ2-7,CASSPPPGQPLSYEQYF
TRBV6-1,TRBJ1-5,CASSGTQGGNQPQHF
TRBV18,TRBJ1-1,CASSPLGSTEAFF
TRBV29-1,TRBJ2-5,CSAAKTSGGETQYF
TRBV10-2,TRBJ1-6,CASRGPILNSPLHF
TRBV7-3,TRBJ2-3,CASSLEGGGATDTQYF
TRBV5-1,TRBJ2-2,CASSPTTGTNTGELFF
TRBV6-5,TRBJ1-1,CASSYRGTTEAFF
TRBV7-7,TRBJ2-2,CASTAPLGAGELFF
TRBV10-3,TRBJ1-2,CAISEGDFYGYTF
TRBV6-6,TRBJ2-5,CASSDRVGQTQYF
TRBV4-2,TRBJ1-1,CASSQDSLPGTEAFF
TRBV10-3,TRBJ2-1,CALGLAGRNEQFF
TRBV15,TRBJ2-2,CATSRDRTGGVTGELFF
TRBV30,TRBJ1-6,CAWNPDRVVRDSPLHF